This T cell receptor (beta chain) was identified in a study of T cell changes during pregnancy in multiple sclerosis. J lost 6 bases, V lost 3 bases, and 3 bases had no gene match. CDR3 length equals 14 residues. CDR1 SNHLY and CDR2 FYNNEI come from the germline V gene. Some clones are missing from TCRdb's copy, which holds only in-frame ones; the method was immunoSEQ multiplex PCR. This sample has tens of thousands of clones, with 70% to 90% found just once. Material: peripheral blood, obtained in the first trimester of pregnancy. This chain uses TRBV2 with TRBJ1-2, with 11 bases matching TRBD1. The clonotype was recovered from a female donor with multiple sclerosis, enrolled in a pregnancy study. CDR3 loop: CASSDPGQGDGYTF. The DNA of the CDR3 is TGTGCCAGCAGTGACCCGGGACAGGGGGATGGCTACACCTTC. The whole variable domain, filled in from reference TRBV2 and TRBJ1-2, reads EPEVTQTPSHQVTQMGQEVILRCVPISNHLYFYWYRQILGQKVEFLVSFYNNEISEKSEIFDDQFSVERPDGSNFTLKIRSTKLEDSAMYFCASSDPGQGDGYTFGSGTRLTVV.